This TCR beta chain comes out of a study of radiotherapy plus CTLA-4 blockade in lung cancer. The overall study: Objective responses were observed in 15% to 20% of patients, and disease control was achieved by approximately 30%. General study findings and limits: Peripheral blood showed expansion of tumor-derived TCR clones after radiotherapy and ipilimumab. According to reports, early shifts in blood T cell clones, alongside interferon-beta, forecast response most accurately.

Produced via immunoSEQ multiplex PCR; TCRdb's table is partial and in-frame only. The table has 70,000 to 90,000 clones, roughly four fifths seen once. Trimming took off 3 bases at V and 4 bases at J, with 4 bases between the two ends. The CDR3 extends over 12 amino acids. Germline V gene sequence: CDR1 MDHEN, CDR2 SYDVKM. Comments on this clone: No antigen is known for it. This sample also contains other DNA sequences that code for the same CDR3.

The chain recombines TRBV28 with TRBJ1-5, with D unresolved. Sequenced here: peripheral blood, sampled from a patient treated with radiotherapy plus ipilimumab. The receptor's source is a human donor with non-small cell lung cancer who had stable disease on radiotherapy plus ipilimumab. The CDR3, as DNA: TGTGCCAGCAGTTTTCTAAATCAGCCCCAGCATTTT. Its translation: CASSFLNQPQHF.